This T cell receptor beta chain originates from a study of blood T cell repertoires in COVID-19. Study-level background: The United States, Italy and Spain provided the acute and convalescent COVID-19 samples. Nucleic acid was either cDNA or gDNA, and it came from T cells, B-cell-depleted T cells, or PBMCs.

Study processing details: Reference gene primers were amplified, and this amplification served to estimate nucleated cell counts. The method was immunoSEQ multiplex PCR; TCRdb's version includes in-frame clones alone and lacks a portion of them. The V and J calls and clone size come from that table; D and trimming were worked out from the DNA. The sample contains a few hundred thousand clones, 80% to 90% of which appear only once. Sequenced material: peripheral blood. The receptor's source is a man aged 60 to 69 with acute or convalescent COVID-19.

The CDR3 reads CASRRQGLEDTQYF. The CDR3 coding sequence is TGTGCCAGTAGGCGACAGGGCCTCGAAGATACGCAGTATTTT. The chain recombines TRBV19 with TRBJ2-3, with TRBD1 matching 7 bases. The length of the CDR3 is 14 residues. Trimming at V came to 6 bases and at J to 5 bases, leaving 8 bases not matched to a gene. Germline values: CDR1 LNHDA, CDR2 SQIVND (reference sequence).